These 22 T cell receptor beta chains were sequenced from one sample in a study of T-cell memory formation after mild COVID-19. MiXCR was run by TCRdb on the 5' RACE reads, yielding one entry per CDR3 protein. The sample lists about 360,000 distinct CDR3 sequences; roughly an eighth were seen once. The sequenced sample was PBMCs or a T cell subset sorted from them (not recorded which). All receptors come from a man aged 18-30 years who had mild COVID-19 (a few samples of this study predate the infection). Cell type and time point are not known.

This chain connects TRBV20-1 to TRBJ2-5; 7 bases map to TRBD2. V shed 1 base, J shed 2 bases, and the junction held 4 bases outside the gene matches. CDR1 DFQATT and CDR2 SNEGSKA come from the germline V gene (reference sequence). The CDR3 is 14 amino acids. CDR3 amino acids: CSARAQGGQETQYF. The DNA of the CDR3 is TGCAGTGCTAGAGCGCAGGGAGGGCAAGAGACCCAGTACTTC.

In its sample, this clonotype was seen a few times. J is TRBJ1-2 and V is TRBV21-1; the table's D call, TRBD1, has no DNA check behind it. TRBV21-1 is a listed pseudogene. CDR3 length: 15 residues. CDR3 residues: CASSRRDRVHYGYTF. CDR3 DNA: TGTGCCAGCAGTCGCCGGGACAGGGTACACTATGGCTACACCTTC.

This clonotype has a count of ten or more. The chain recombines TRBV4-1 with TRBJ2-7, with TRBD1 matching over 10 bases. Losses at the gene ends were 4 bases for V and 1 base for J; bases not matched to a gene: 4. Germline CDR1 MGHRA, CDR2 YSYEKL. CDR3 length: 15 amino acids. For the CDR3, the DNA is TGCGCCAGCAGCCCGGGACAGGGGACTTCCTACGAGCAGTACTTC. Residues: CASSPGQGTSYEQYF.

This clonotype was detected only a few times. CDR3: CSAPEVRPREAFF. Written as DNA, the CDR3 is TGCAGCGCCCCGGAGGTCCGGCCCCGTGAAGCTTTCTTT. The V gene is TRBV29-1, the J gene TRBJ1-1, with D unclear. Between the trimmed V and J ends, which lost 7 bases and 7 bases, there was a span of 19 bases. CDR3 length equals 13 residues. Germline values: CDR1 SQVTM, CDR2 ANQGSEA.

This clonotype has at least ten counts. The V gene is TRBV5-1, the J gene TRBJ2-3, with D perhaps matching TRBD2 (6 bases). From germline, CDR1 is SGHRS and CDR2 YFSETQ. V was trimmed by 0 bases and J by 2 bases, leaving 10 bases between them. The CDR3 consists of 15 residues. Written as DNA, the CDR3 is TGCGCCAGCAGCTTGGAGACGGGGGTCACAGATACGCAGTATTTT. This sequence encodes CASSLETGVTDTQYF.

There are a few counts of this clonotype. The DNA of the CDR3 is TGCGCCAGCAGCCAAGGCCCTGCGGGGGGGCCAGGGGACAATGAGCAGTTCTTC. It codes for CASSQGPAGGPGDNEQFF. This chain joins TRBV4-1 and TRBJ2-1; 9 positions agree with TRBD2. The germline CDR1 and CDR2 sequences are MGHRA and YSYEKL. V was clipped by 1 base and J by 5 bases; unmatched bases: 12. The CDR3 is 18 residues long.

The chain carries TRBV20-1 and TRBJ2-7; 10 bases line up with TRBD2. With 6 bases clipped from V and 2 bases from J, the junction kept 7 bases outside the gene matches. This CDR3 has 14 amino acids. The V gene's germline CDR1 is DFQATT and CDR2 SNEGSKA (reference sequence). CDR3 loop: CSARTLAGAYEQYF. The CDR3, as DNA: TGCAGTGCCCGGACCCTAGCGGGGGCCTACGAGCAGTACTTC.

This clonotype was counted ten times or more. The chain carries TRBV7-2 and TRBJ1-6; 7 bases map to TRBD1. The CDR3 runs to 15 residues. V dropped 4 bases and J dropped 7; count of bases not matched to a gene: 7. Per the germline V gene, CDR1 is SGHTA and CDR2 is FQGNSA. The CDR3 DNA sequence: TGTGCCAGCAGCTCACAACCGGGACAGAATTCACCCCTCCACTTT. Translation gives CASSSQPGQNSPLHF.

This chain uses TRBV7-8 with TRBJ2-7; 8 nucleotides match TRBD1. This CDR3 is built from 17 residues. CDR1 SGHVS and CDR2 FQNEAQ come from the germline V gene. The V segment lost 5 bases and the J segment 0 bases; nucleotides outside the gene matches: 12. The CDR3 bases are TGTGCCAGCAGCCCCACCTCGGACAGGGAACCCTCCTACGAGCAGTACGTC. As protein: CASSPTSDREPSYEQYV.

There are a few counts of this clonotype. The chain uses TRBV18 and TRBJ2-2; D is uncertain. CDR3 length: 16 amino acids. V shed 3 bases and J shed 1 base, with 12 bases lying between them. Per the germline V gene, CDR1 is KGHSH and CDR2 is LQKENI. The CDR3 DNA reads as TGTGCCAGCTCACCCCCAAGGACCTGGAACACCGGGGAGCTGTTTTTT. Translating it yields CASSPPRTWNTGELFF.

The rearrangement joins TRBV4-1 to TRBJ2-5; D might be TRBD1 (6 bases). Trimming left V 6 bases short and J 1 base short, with 18 bases between. CDR1 is MGHRA and CDR2 is YSYEKL in the germline V gene. This CDR3 comprises 16 residues. In nucleotides, the CDR3 is TGCGCCAGCAGTCCTAGACAGGTATCCCCCCAAGAGACCCAGTACTTC. This sequence encodes CASSPRQVSPQETQYF.

This clonotype was observed at least ten times. The chain employs TRBV9 and TRBJ2-3; TRBD1 might be the D (6 bases). Germline CDR1 SGDLS, CDR2 YYNGEE. CDR3 length: 15 amino acids. Deletions cut 0 bases from V and 3 bases from J, with 11 bases between. As DNA, the CDR3 is TGTGCCAGCAGCGTAGAGTGGGGGCGGACAGATACGCAGTATTTT. Residues: CASSVEWGRTDTQYF.

This clonotype was observed at least ten times. The CDR3 here is CASSETSGGENEQFF. DNA for the CDR3: TGTGCCAGCAGCGAGACTAGCGGGGGGGAAAATGAGCAGTTCTTC. The chain has TRBV5-4 and TRBJ2-1; TRBD2 agrees at 14 bases. V lost 4 bases and J lost 7; bases outside the gene matches: 4. The CDR3 has 15 residues. Germline V gene sequence: CDR1 SGHNT, CDR2 YYREEE (reference sequence).

This chain connects TRBV7-2 to TRBJ1-5; D gene ambiguous. V was cut by 2 bases and J by 4 bases, with 9 bases left in between. Germline loops: CDR1 SGHTA, CDR2 FQGNSA. This CDR3 has 14 residues. This CDR3 is CASSLWIGNQPQHF. For the CDR3, the DNA is TGTGCCAGCAGCTTATGGATAGGGAATCAGCCCCAGCATTTT.

The chain combines TRBV6-5 with TRBJ2-1; D gene ambiguous. The ends were cut back, 0 bases at V and 5 bases at J, with 8 bases in the middle. Germline V gene data show CDR1 as MNHEY and CDR2 as SVGAGI. The CDR3 loop spans 14 amino acids. This CDR3 is CASSYSPGNNEQFF. CDR3 nucleotides: TGTGCCAGCAGTTACTCCCCGGGTAACAATGAGCAGTTCTTC.

CDR3: CSASPGPGSYEQYF. CDR3 DNA: TGCAGTGCTTCCCCGGGACCGGGGTCCTACGAGCAGTACTTC. V usage is TRBV20-1 and J usage is TRBJ2-7, with D perhaps given as TRBD1 or TRBD2 (5 bases each). CDR3 length: 14 residues. The germline V gene encodes CDR1 DFQATT and CDR2 SNEGSKA (reference sequence). Trimming stripped 5 bases from V and 1 base from J, with 15 bases between.

This clonotype was recorded at least ten times. The chain links TRBV6-1 to TRBJ1-5, with a tentative D call TRBD1 (6 bases). The germline V gene has CDR1 MNHNS and CDR2 SASEGT. This CDR3 spans 13 amino acids. The V gene lost 7 bases and the J gene lost 10 bases, with 17 bases spanning the gap. The DNA for the CDR3 is TGTGCCAGCATCGAATCGGACAGCCAACCCCAGCATTTT. Protein product: CASIESDSQPQHF.

The chain is built from TRBV29-1 and TRBJ1-2; TRBD1 matches at 7 bases. Germline V gene data show CDR1 as SQVTM and CDR2 as ANQGSEA. Trimming cost V 6 bases and J 4 bases; bases outside gene matches: 5. The CDR3 is 12 amino acids. This CDR3 reads CSVRDSAYGYTF. The CDR3 DNA reads TGCAGCGTGAGGGACAGTGCCTATGGCTACACCTTC.

This clonotype was seen a handful of times. The chain carries TRBV5-6 and TRBJ1-1; weak D call: TRBD1 (6 bases). V lost 4 bases to trimming and J lost 0 bases, with 16 bases between them. This CDR3 spans 16 amino acids. CDR1 is SGHDT and CDR2 is YYEEEE in the germline V gene. This CDR3 reads CASSPLAGAMNTEAFF. In DNA form, the CDR3 reads TGTGCCAGCAGCCCGCTCGCGGGGGCGATGAACACTGAAGCTTTCTTT.

The table lists this clonotype with a few counts. The CDR3 nucleotides read TGCAGCGTTGAAGCGGGGTTTGAGGCTGGCTACACCTTC. This codes for CSVEAGFEAGYTF. The gene calls are TRBV29-1 and TRBJ1-2; no clear D gene. The CDR3 totals 13 residues. Germline loops: CDR1 SQVTM, CDR2 ANQGSEA. V was trimmed by 1 base and J by 7 bases, leaving 13 bases between them.

Comment on this clonotype: A clone one base away is much larger, so this may be a read error. V usage is TRBV12-3 or TRBV12-4 and J usage is TRBJ2-7; 8 bases line up with TRBD2. The CDR3 is 14 residues long. The CDR3 spells CASSLTSGSNEQYF. CDR3 sequence (DNA): TGTGCCAGCAGCCTTACTAGCGGCTCCAACGAGCAGTACTTC.

V gene TRBV11-2 combines with J gene TRBJ1-1, with 9 bases lining up with TRBD1. The V segment lost 5 bases and the J segment 4 bases; nucleotides outside the gene matches: 5. The CDR3 runs 14 residues. Germline values: CDR1 SGHAT, CDR2 FQNNGV. CDR3 DNA: TGTGCCAGCAGCCTCGGGACAGGGATCACTGAAGCTTTCTTT. Encoded protein: CASSLGTGITEAFF.